Below are 18 T cell receptor beta chains sequenced from a single sample in a study of glioma-infiltrating T cells. TCR alpha and beta CDR3 regions were amplified from RNA using iRepertoire nested multiplex PCR. TCRdb reprocessed the multiplex PCR reads via MiXCR and lists one record per CDR3 protein. The sample records around 390,000 distinct CDR3 sequences, 41% being singletons. The specimen was glioma tissue, nonneoplastic brain tissue, or PBMCs (not recorded which). The receptors shown here come from a human donor with low-grade glioma or glioblastoma, undergoing nonglioma brain surgery, or in good health (not recorded which).

In the case of this clonotype: Given a much more abundant clone one base away, this may be a read error. The rearrangement uses TRBV20-1 and TRBJ1-1; D not resolved. Germline CDR1 and CDR2: DFQATT and SNEGSKA (reference sequence). This CDR3 is 11 amino acids long. Here the CDR3 DNA reads TGCGGTGCGAGCCGTTCCACTGAAGCTTTCTTT. Amino acid sequence: CGASRSTEAFF.

Points on this clonotype: A much more abundant neighbour one base away suggests this may be a read error. V is TRBV28 and J is TRBJ1-5; D is unresolved. V shed 3 bases and J shed 11 bases, with 14 bases lying between them. This CDR3 spans 13 amino acids. Germline V CDR1 and CDR2: MDHEN, SYDVKM. The CDR3 reads CASSFGPAITQHF. CDR3 bases: TGTGCCAGCAGTTTTGGGCCGGCGATTACCCAGCATTTT.

Comment on this clonotype: This may be a read error: a much more frequent sequence differs by one nucleotide. J is TRBJ2-1 and V is TRBV6-1, with 7 bases lining up with TRBD2. This CDR3 contains 16 residues. The V segment lost 2 bases and the J segment 10 bases; nucleotides outside the gene matches: 14. Germline V gene lookup returns CDR1 MNHNS and CDR2 SASEGT. The DNA of the CDR3 is TGTGCCAGCAGTGAAAAGGGCGGGAGTTTGGGCTACGAGCAGTTCTTC. Its protein is CASSEKGGSLGYEQFF.

The rearrangement joins TRBV20-1 to TRBJ1-4; 8 positions agree with TRBD1. The CDR3 covers 14 residues. With V trimmed by 5 bases and J by 4 bases, 6 bases remained unmatched. From germline, CDR1 is DFQATT and CDR2 SNEGSKA (reference sequence). CDR3 DNA sequence: TGCAGTGCTTCCAAGACAGGGGTTAATGAAAAACTGTTTTTT. Residues: CSASKTGVNEKLFF.

The CDR3 sequence: CASSYLGRGQPQHF. CDR3 nucleotide sequence: TGTGCCAGCAGTTACCTGGGCAGAGGGCAGCCCCAGCATTTT. V is TRBV2 and J is TRBJ1-5; D gene ambiguous. Germline V gives CDR1 SNHLY, CDR2 FYNNEI. The CDR3 contains 14 residues. V was cut by 5 bases and J by 7 bases, with 15 bases left in between.

The rearrangement uses TRBV18 and TRBJ2-5, with a possible D match to TRBD1 (5 bases). The CDR3 spans 15 residues. In germline, CDR1 is KGHSH, CDR2 LQKENI. The V end was cut by 2 bases, the J end by 2 bases, with 12 bases between. The CDR3 reads CASSPSDRRQETQYF. For the CDR3, the DNA is TGTGCCAGCTCACCATCCGACAGAAGACAAGAGACCCAGTACTTC. Based on the CDR3 plus reference TRBV18 and TRBJ2-5, the full variable domain is NAGVMQNPRHLVRRRGQEARLRCSPMKGHSHVYWYRQLPEEGLKFMVYLQKENIIDESGMPKERFSAEFPKEGPSILRIQQVVRGDSAAYFCASSPSDRRQETQYFGPGTRLLVL.

This chain connects TRBV27 to TRBJ2-6; possible D gene TRBD2, 6 bases. Trimming took 2 bases from V and 2 from J, leaving 19 bases between them. The germline V gene has CDR1 MNHEY and CDR2 SMNVEV (reference sequence). The length of the CDR3 is 19 residues. This chain's CDR3 is CASSLSREAGTAGANVLTF. The CDR3 DNA follows: TGTGCCAGCAGTTTAAGTCGTGAGGCAGGGACTGCTGGGGCCAACGTCCTGACTTTC.

This clonotype was counted a few times. The chain has TRBV4-3 and TRBJ2-7; the match to TRBD2 covers 7 bases. Per the germline V gene, CDR1 is LGHNA and CDR2 is YSLEER. The CDR3 runs to 18 residues. Trimming took 1 base from V and 5 from J; bases not matched to a gene: 17. In DNA, the CDR3 is TGCGCCAGCAGCCAAGCCACATCTCGGACGGGGGGTGGAAACGAGCAGTACTTC. Translation gives CASSQATSRTGGGNEQYF.

This clonotype was seen only a few times. The chain links TRBV5-4 to TRBJ1-2, with D hard to call. Trimming removed 1 base from V and 3 bases from J, with 7 bases in between. This CDR3 region has 13 residues. Germline assignment: CDR1 SGHNT and CDR2 YYREEE (reference sequence). In nucleotides, the CDR3 is TGTGCCAGCAGCTTGTTGGGGTACTATGGCTACACCTTC. This sequence encodes CASSLLGYYGYTF.

This clonotype has only one observation. This rearrangement joins TRBV28 to TRBJ2-2; TRBD2 matches at 11 bases. The CDR3 runs to 14 residues. Germline CDR1 and CDR2: MDHEN and SYDVKM. With V trimmed by 10 bases and J by 3 bases, 4 bases remained unmatched. CDR3 sequence (DNA): TGTGCCACAGGGACTAGCGGATACACCGGGGAGCTGTTTTTT. It encodes CATGTSGYTGELFF.

In this sample, this clonotype turned up once. The rearrangement joins TRBV29-1 to TRBJ2-1; no reliable D call. With 5 bases removed from V and 10 bases from J, the gap between germline ends came to 24 bases. Germline lookup yields CDR1 SQVTM and CDR2 ANQGSEA. This CDR3 has 15 residues. CDR3 residues: CSVLKLVSTSYEQFF. DNA of the CDR3: TGCAGCGTTCTGAAGTTGGTCTCCACCTCCTACGAGCAGTTCTTC.

This clonotype appeared a single time. A read error may account for a junction end that differs from germline. The chain has TRBV28 and TRBJ2-1; 8 positions match TRBD1. From germline, CDR1 is MDHEN and CDR2 SYDVKM. The CDR3 has 15 amino acids. As DNA, the CDR3 is TGTGCCAGCAGTTTAACCGCGGGACAGGACAATAAGCAGTTCTTC. It is translated as CASSLTAGQDNKQFF.

The V call is TRBV5-6, the J call TRBJ1-4; the D gene is possibly TRBD1 (5 bases). Per the germline V gene, CDR1 is SGHDT and CDR2 is YYEEEE. The CDR3 runs to 15 residues. Trimming stripped 5 bases from V and 4 bases from J, with 15 bases between. The DNA for the CDR3 is TGTGCCAGCAGTCGTGGGACCGCTTATAATGAAAAACTGTTTTTT. Protein product: CASSRGTAYNEKLFF.

Details on this clonotype: Given a much more abundant clone one base away, this may be a read error. The chain is built from TRBV6-2 or TRBV6-3 and TRBJ2-7; D is unclear. The germline V and J ends were trimmed by 5 bases and 0 bases, with 11 bases remaining between them. The CDR3 runs to 14 residues. Germline V gene data show CDR1 as MNHEY and CDR2 as SVGEGT. For the CDR3, the DNA is TGTGCCAGCAGTCCCACTGAGGACTCCTACGAGCAGTACTTC. Its translation: CASSPTEDSYEQYF.

This clonotype was seen a handful of times. The V and J genes are TRBV28 and TRBJ2-7; D call uncertain. Trimming cost V 5 bases and J 1 base, with 9 bases left between them. The CDR3 is made up of 13 amino acids. Germline CDR1 reads MDHEN; CDR2 reads SYDVKM. The CDR3 here is CASSLIDSYEQYF. CDR3 coding DNA: TGTGCCAGCAGTCTTATAGATTCCTACGAGCAGTACTTC.

This clonotype was seen only a few times. This sequence joins TRBV28 and TRBJ1-2; D is perhaps TRBD1 (5 bases). The germline CDR1 and CDR2 sequences are MDHEN and SYDVKM. The V and J ends lost 10 bases and 8 bases respectively, with 17 bases between them. This CDR3 spans 12 amino acids. The CDR3 DNA is TGTGCCACCTCGGGACTTTCCTCCGGCTACACCTTC. Translating gives CATSGLSSGYTF.

The chain is built from TRBV7-2 and TRBJ1-5; D perhaps matches TRBD1 (5 bases). The CDR3 contains 14 residues. With 5 bases removed from V and 5 bases from J, the gap between germline ends came to 13 bases. Looked up from germline, CDR1 is SGHTA and CDR2 is FQGNSA. The CDR3 loop is CASSRGGGHQPQHF. The CDR3 DNA sequence: TGTGCCAGCAGCCGGGGGGGTGGGCATCAGCCCCAGCATTTT.

This clonotype has just a few counts. J is TRBJ2-5 and V is TRBV7-2; no firm D call. Trimming stripped 2 bases from V and 9 bases from J, with 13 bases between. The CDR3 covers 13 residues. CDR1 and CDR2 (germline): SGHTA, FQGNSA. The CDR3 coding sequence is TGTGCCAGCAGCTTACAGCTGGAAATGGCCCAGTACTTC. It specifies CASSLQLEMAQYF.